This is a list of T cell receptor beta chains from one sample in a study of blood T cells in healthy people across ages. MiXCR, run by TCRdb on the 5' RACE reads, gives a single entry per CDR3 protein. The sample consists of about 700,000 distinct CDR3 sequences, roughly 32% of them appearing once. Sequencing was performed on blood. These receptor sequences come from a woman aged 80 or over in good health. The CDR3 runs from the conserved cysteine through the conserved F or W. Clone size is not always given. Where it is, it says once, few, many or a class for expanded clones.

TRBV7-9	many	TRBJ2-7	CASSPGQGQLNEQYF
TRBV20-1	.	TRBJ1-4	CSARHRQGSTNEKRFF
TRBV12-3/TRBV12-4	many	TRBJ1-2	CASSGDTGGYTF
TRBV2	.	TRBJ1-5	CASRIGLAQPQHF
TRBV18	.	TRBJ1-4	CASSPRPMGTNEKRFF
TRBV5-6	.	TRBJ2-1	CASGLSGNSYEQFF
TRBV9	few	TRBJ1-6	CASSEGGQGRSSPLHF
TRBV6-1	few	TRBJ2-5	CASIHTSRETQYF
TRBV21-1	few	TRBJ1-1	CASSKASSEAVDPIYGDEAFF
TRBV7-3	.	TRBJ2-1	CASSRTSGGLSEQFF
TRBV11-1	many	TRBJ2-5	CASSSLGGGGQETQYF
TRBV12-5	once	TRBJ2-3	CASGSTRDLIPTNTDTQYF
TRBV7-2	few	TRBJ1-5	CASSLAPPGLGNQPQHF
TRBV28	many	TRBJ1-2	CASSRSGGASYGYTF
TRBV7-9	many	TRBJ2-4	CASSAETGANIQYF
TRBV5-1	few	TRBJ1-5	CAGSRDTPSNQPQHF
TRBV18	few	TRBJ1-6	CASSQLDREDSPLHF
TRBV4-1	few	TRBJ2-4	CASSPIAGQSKNIQYF
TRBV5-8	.	TRBJ2-7	CASSLYSQAAEQYF
TRBV5-1	.	TRBJ2-3	CANSFRQGGDTQYF
TRBV4-1	many	TRBJ1-4	CASSRGQGTEKLFF
TRBV12-3/TRBV12-4	many	TRBJ2-6	CASSLTAPSGANVLTF
TRBV20-1	few	TRBJ1-5	CSAISLDGFNQPQHF
TRBV2	many	TRBJ2-3	CASSEGRNGDTQYF
TRBV12-3/TRBV12-4	.	TRBJ2-3	CASREGLVGTDAEYF
TRBV29-1	many	TRBJ1-2	CSVEDLPASANYGYTF
TRBV6-5	many	TRBJ1-5	CASRPGLNNQPQHF
TRBV18	many	TRBJ2-1	CASSHRTSGGGGYNEQFF
TRBV3-1	many	TRBJ1-1	CASSQDRGNTEAFF
TRBV9	.	TRBJ1-1	CASSVGGTGVDTEAFF
TRBV7-8	many	TRBJ2-7	CASSSRTGVDEQYF
TRBV7-2	many	TRBJ1-5	CASSLRRGHQPQHF
TRBV12-3/TRBV12-4	many	TRBJ2-1	CASSFGGTYNEQFF
TRBV5-1	many	TRBJ2-6	CASSPRPGTGTSSGANVLTF
TRBV6-1	.	TRBJ2-7	CASTEWLRRTATYEQYF
TRBV6-6	.	TRBJ1-1	CASRDRVNAEAFF
TRBV20-1	many	TRBJ2-1	CSAAGTSGGEQFF
TRBV7-2	.	TRBJ1-1	CASSLGAGENTEAFF
TRBV11-2	many	TRBJ2-5	CASSPRGAGETQYF
TRBV9	.	TRBJ2-3	CASSATPPNSGDTQYF
TRBV3-1	many	TRBJ2-7	CASSRGDAPPYEQYF